This entry lists 12 T cell receptor beta chains sequenced from one sample in a study of blood T cell repertoires in COVID-19. The method was immunoSEQ multiplex PCR; TCRdb's version includes in-frame clones alone and lacks a portion of them. Counted here are roughly 150,000 clones, around 80% occurring once; the ten biggest clones make up roughly 19%. Specimen: peripheral blood. These receptor sequences come from an elderly woman with acute or convalescent COVID-19.

The chain combines TRBV3-1 (or the pseudogene TRBV3-2) with TRBJ2-5; perhaps TRBD1 as D (5 bases). The germline V gene has CDR1 LGHDT and CDR2 YNNKEL (reference sequence). The CDR3 loop spans 17 amino acids. V was trimmed by 2 bases and J by 2 bases, leaving 18 bases between them. This CDR3 is CASSQLDRRITQETQYF. CDR3 nucleotides: TGTGCCAGCAGCCAACTTGACAGACGCATCACTCAAGAGACCCAGTACTTC.

CDR3 region: CASSLGTVNEQFF. The CDR3 bases are TGTGCCAGCAGTTTAGGGACAGTTAATGAGCAGTTCTTC. V and J are TRBV12-3 or TRBV12-4 and TRBJ2-1, with D tentatively TRBD1 (6 bases). This CDR3 is 13 amino acids long. V lost 1 base to trimming and J lost 7 bases, with 8 bases between them.

This clone was seen just once. The gene calls are TRBV29-1 and TRBJ1-2, with D perhaps TRBD1 (5 bases). Germline V gives CDR1 SQVTM, CDR2 ANQGSEA. The germline V and J ends were trimmed by 8 bases and 8 bases, with 18 bases remaining between them. The CDR3 is 12 amino acids. The CDR3, as DNA: TGCAGCTCCAGGGTCGCAGAAGGCGGCTACACCTTC. Protein sequence: CSSRVAEGGYTF. The full variable domain, in which reference TRBV29-1 and TRBJ1-2 provide the parts outside the CDR3, is SAVISQKPSRDICQRGTSLTIQCQVDSQVTMMFWYRQQPGQSLTLIATANQGSEATYESGFVIDKFPISRPNLTFSTLTVSNMSPEDSSIYLCSSRVAEGGYTFGSGTRLTVV.

The rearrangement joins TRBV3-1 (or the pseudogene TRBV3-2) to TRBJ1-5; possibly TRBD1 for D (5 bases). CDR3 length equals 16 residues. With 0 bases removed from V and 6 bases from J, the gap between germline ends came to 15 bases. The germline gives CDR1 LGHDT, CDR2 YNNKEL (reference sequence). CDR3 amino acids: CASSQDSGGAGQPQHF. Written as DNA, the CDR3 is TGTGCCAGCAGCCAAGATTCCGGAGGGGCGGGTCAGCCCCAGCATTTT.

V usage is TRBV16 and J usage is TRBJ1-4, with 7 bases fitting TRBD1. The trim removed 6 bases at V and 0 bases at J, leaving 4 bases unmatched. From germline, CDR1 is KGHSY and CDR2 FQNENV. The CDR3 length is 15 residues. Here the CDR3 DNA reads TGTGCCAGCAGAACAGGGGATACAACTAATGAAAAACTGTTTTTT. The encoded protein is CASRTGDTTNEKLFF.

The chain has TRBV7-2 and TRBJ2-1, with TRBD2 as a possible D gene (5 bases). The CDR3 consists of 14 residues. Germline assignment: CDR1 SGHTA and CDR2 FQGNSA. V shed 7 bases and J shed 6 bases, with 16 bases lying between them. This chain's CDR3 is CASNAGGLPNEQFF. The CDR3 nucleotides read TGTGCCAGCAACGCCGGAGGACTTCCCAATGAGCAGTTCTTC.

V is TRBV28 and J is TRBJ2-2, with a weak D call TRBD1 (6 bases). V was cut by 4 bases and J by 7 bases, with 7 bases left in between. Germline V gene sequence: CDR1 MDHEN, CDR2 SYDVKM. CDR3 length equals 12 residues. In nucleotides, the CDR3 is TGTGCCAGCAGTTCAGGGGTCGGGGAGCTGTTTTTT. Its translation is CASSSGVGELFF.

The rearrangement joins TRBV7-6 to TRBJ2-1, with 8 nucleotides matching TRBD2. V shed 2 bases and J 8 bases; nucleotides not matched to a gene: 8. The CDR3 runs to 15 residues. Germline V gene sequence: CDR1 SGHVS, CDR2 FNYEAQ. This CDR3 reads CASSLSRGGSDEQFF. CDR3 DNA: TGTGCCAGCAGCTTATCTCGGGGGGGGTCAGATGAGCAGTTCTTC.

The J gene is TRBJ1-2, the V gene TRBV14, with 8 bases matching TRBD1. Germline V CDR1 and CDR2: SGHDN, FVKESK. V lost 5 bases, J lost 7 bases, and 6 bases stayed unmatched. The length of the CDR3 is 13 residues. CDR3 protein: CASSYRGTGGYTF. The CDR3 nucleotides are TGTGCCAGCAGCTATCGCGGGACAGGTGGCTACACCTTC.

The V gene is TRBV19, the J gene TRBJ2-2; tentatively, D is TRBD1 (7 bases). The V and J ends lost 6 bases and 0 bases respectively, with 14 bases between them. In germline, CDR1 is LNHDA, CDR2 SQIVND (reference sequence). This CDR3 region has 16 residues. The CDR3 DNA is TGTGCCAGTAGCAGACAGGGAGGCGCGAACACCGGGGAGCTGTTTTTT. Its protein product is CASSRQGGANTGELFF.

This clone has just one count. This rearrangement joins TRBV7-2 to TRBJ2-3; D is undetermined. V was cut by 2 bases and J by 6 bases, with 9 bases left in between. This CDR3 has 13 residues. Per the germline V gene, CDR1 is SGHTA and CDR2 is FQGNSA. The CDR3: CASSLKFRDTQYF. DNA for the CDR3: TGTGCCAGCAGCTTAAAGTTCAGGGATACGCAGTATTTT.

This chain uses TRBV18 with TRBJ1-1; 7 nucleotides agree with TRBD1. This CDR3 spans 16 amino acids. CDR1 is KGHSH and CDR2 is LQKENI in the germline V gene. V shed 0 bases, J shed 2 bases, and the junction held 6 bases outside the gene matches. CDR3 region: CASSPPNRGYNTEAFF. CDR3 nucleotides: TGTGCCAGCTCACCACCCAACAGGGGCTATAACACTGAAGCTTTCTTT.